Listed here is a single T cell receptor beta chain. Its matching antigen is unknown. Using immunoSEQ multiplex PCR, the repertoire was profiled, and TCRdb retains in-frame clones only, with some absent. The profile shows tens of thousands of clones, around 90% of them singletons. This specimen belongs to a study of PD-1 blockade in classical Hodgkin lymphoma. Points from the study as a whole: Nothing has yet pinned down what causes the repertoire differences, possibly disease activity or prior therapy.

Relapse was seen in all patients after autologous stem cell transplantation, and brentuximab vedotin exposure was variable. The sample consisted of peripheral blood mononuclear cells (PBMCs), taken before the second cycle of nivolumab. This TCR came from a human donor with classical Hodgkin lymphoma.

The CDR3 DNA reads as TGCGCCAGCAGCCCCACCCCGGACAGAATGAACACTGAAGCTTTCTTT. It yields the protein CASSPTPDRMNTEAFF. This chain joins TRBV5-1 and TRBJ1-1; a weak D match, TRBD1 (6 bases). CDR1 SGHRS and CDR2 YFSETQ come from the germline V gene. V dropped 4 bases and J dropped 0 bases, with 16 bases sitting between them. The CDR3 contains 16 residues.